Detailed here is one T cell receptor beta chain. The data were obtained in a study of blood T cell repertoires in COVID-19. Study-level background: COVID-19 samples, acute and convalescent, were from the United States, Italy and Spain. PBMCs, B-cell-depleted T cells, or T cells provided the cDNA or gDNA that made up the material.

How the authors handled the data: Amplification of reference gene primers was used by the study to estimate nucleated cell counts. Sequencing used immunoSEQ multiplex PCR; TCRdb keeps in-frame clones, though not all of them. That table gives V, J and clone size, and the DNA gave D and trimming. The sample has over 250,000 clones, 85% seen once. V dropped 7 bases and J dropped 3; count of bases not matched to a gene: 6. Germline values: CDR1 SGHRS, CDR2 YFSETQ. The CDR3 is 13 amino acids. The V and J genes are TRBV5-1 and TRBJ2-5; 7 nucleotides align to TRBD1. The sequenced sample consisted of peripheral blood. This TCR derives from a human donor in a cohort sampled during active COVID-19. The CDR3 is CASGSGTEETQYF. The DNA of the CDR3 is TGCGCCAGCGGCTCCGGGACAGAAGAGACCCAGTACTTC.